These T cell receptor beta chains were read from a single sample in a study of response to subunit inactivated influenza vaccine. MiXCR was run by TCRdb on the RT-PCR reads, yielding one entry per CDR3 protein. The sample includes about 830,000 distinct CDR3 sequences, about a fifth of them seen just once. This specimen consisted of PBMCs from blood, obtained 5 days after vaccination. These receptors originate from a man in his forties or fifties who received an inactivated influenza vaccine. Both conserved end residues are part of each CDR3. A D gene is named only where the DNA matches it firmly. The size field is filled for only some rows; it gives once, few, many or a size class.

D: TRBD1
size: few
V: TRBV29-1
J: TRBJ2-7
DNA: TGCAGCGTTGAAGATCCCGGGACAGGGGGACCCTACGAGCAGTACTTC
CDR3: CSVEDPGTGGPYEQYF

D: NA
size: few
V: TRBV7-2
J: TRBJ1-2
DNA: TGTGCCAGCAGCAATGGGGCACAGGGTAACTATGGCTACACCTTC
CDR3: CASSNGAQGNYGYTF

D: NA
size: few
V: TRBV3-1
J: TRBJ1-2
DNA: TGTGCCAGCAGCCCCGCGGGGATTTCTAACTATGGCTACACCTTC
CDR3: CASSPAGISNYGYTF

D: NA
size: few
V: TRBV2
J: TRBJ2-5
DNA: TGTGCCAGCAGTCCCCCGGAGTCGCAAGAGACCCAGTACTTC
CDR3: CASSPPESQETQYF

D: NA
size: NA
V: TRBV7-9
J: TRBJ2-7
DNA: TGTGCCAGCAGCTTTGGGGAACTGTCCTACGAGCAGTACTTC
CDR3: CASSFGELSYEQYF

D: NA
size: NA
V: TRBV28
J: TRBJ1-1
DNA: TGTGCCAGCATTGCAGGAGTCAACACTGAAGCTTTCTTT
CDR3: CASIAGVNTEAFF

D: NA
size: few
V: TRBV7-8
J: TRBJ2-2
DNA: TGTGCCAGCGTGATAGGGAATTTGAGGACCCGGGAGCTGTTTTTT
CDR3: CASVIGNLRTRELFF

D: TRBD1
size: once
V: TRBV5-1
J: TRBJ2-4
DNA: TGCGCCAGCAGCCAGAACACAGGGGGCAAAAACATTCAGTACTTC
CDR3: CASSQNTGGKNIQYF

D: TRBD1
size: NA
V: TRBV15
J: TRBJ1-6
DNA: TGTGCCACCAGCCCCAGGGGACAGGGTTATAATTCACCCCTCCACTTT
CDR3: CATSPRGQGYNSPLHF

D: NA
size: NA
V: TRBV28
J: TRBJ2-7
DNA: TGTGCCAGCAGTTCACCGACAGTTTCCTACGAGCAGTACTTC
CDR3: CASSSPTVSYEQYF

D: TRBD2
size: NA
V: TRBV5-1
J: TRBJ2-1
DNA: TGCGCCAGCAGCCCCGGGACTAGCGGGAGGTCTAATGAGCAGTTCTTC
CDR3: CASSPGTSGRSNEQFF

D: NA
size: NA
V: TRBV4-1
J: TRBJ1-5
DNA: TGCGCCAGCAGCCAATTGGGCGCCAATCAGCCCCAGCATTTT
CDR3: CASSQLGANQPQHF

D: TRBD1
size: NA
V: TRBV3-1
J: TRBJ1-1
DNA: TGTGCCAGCAGCCGGGACAGGGCGACTGAAGCTTTCTTT
CDR3: CASSRDRATEAFF

D: NA
size: few
V: TRBV7-6
J: TRBJ2-5
DNA: TGTGCCAGCAGCTCGCACATGGAGACCCAGTACTTC
CDR3: CASSSHMETQYF

D: TRBD2
size: few
V: TRBV4-2
J: TRBJ2-3
DNA: TGTGCCAGCAGCCAAACAAGCGGGAGCCACACAGATACGCAGTATTTT
CDR3: CASSQTSGSHTDTQYF

D: NA
size: NA
V: TRBV20-1
J: TRBJ1-1
DNA: TGCAGTGCTAGACAGACGAACACTGAAGCTTTCTTT
CDR3: CSARQTNTEAFF

D: TRBD2
size: NA
V: TRBV15
J: TRBJ2-1
DNA: TGTGCCACCAGCAGAGATGGACTAGCGGGAAAGTATGAGCAGTTCTTC
CDR3: CATSRDGLAGKYEQFF

D: NA
size: NA
V: TRBV6-2/TRBV6-3
J: TRBJ2-1
DNA: TGTGCCAGCAGTTCAATAGGGGTCCTCCTCTCAAACAATGAGCAGTTCTTC
CDR3: CASSSIGVLLSNNEQFF

D: TRBD2
size: NA
V: TRBV7-2
J: TRBJ2-7
DNA: TGTGCCAGCAGCTTAGCGTCAGGTAGCGGGGGATACGAGCAGTACTTC
CDR3: CASSLASGSGGYEQYF

D: TRBD1
size: many
V: TRBV20-1
J: TRBJ2-3
DNA: TGCAGTGCTTACCCTTCATCGGGACAGGGGATAGATACGCAGTATTTT
CDR3: CSAYPSSGQGIDTQYF

D: NA
size: few
V: TRBV12-3/TRBV12-4
J: TRBJ2-3
DNA: TGTGCCAGCAACCTAGGGGGTAGCGGAACAGATACGCAGTATTTT
CDR3: CASNLGGSGTDTQYF

D: TRBD2
size: few
V: TRBV30
J: TRBJ2-7
DNA: TGTGCCTGGAGTAAGTCCGGGACTAGCTACGAGCAGTACTTC
CDR3: CAWSKSGTSYEQYF

D: NA
size: NA
V: TRBV7-8
J: TRBJ2-5
DNA: TGTGCCAGCTCCACAGGGTACCAAGAGACCCAGTACTTC
CDR3: CASSTGYQETQYF

D: NA
size: few
V: TRBV3-1
J: TRBJ1-1
DNA: TGTGCCAGCAGCCAAGATACCCAGGCGCTTAACTTT
CDR3: CASSQDTQALNF

D: TRBD1
size: few
V: TRBV20-1
J: TRBJ2-7
DNA: TGCAGTGTTAGCCCTTCGGGACAGGGTAACCACGAGCAGTACTTC
CDR3: CSVSPSGQGNHEQYF

D: TRBD1
size: NA
V: TRBV20-1
J: TRBJ2-3
DNA: TGCAGTGCTAGGGATTGGGGCAGGACAGGGGCAACAGATACGCAGTATTTT
CDR3: CSARDWGRTGATDTQYF

D: NA
size: NA
V: TRBV7-2
J: TRBJ2-3
DNA: TGTGCCAGCAGCTTAGTTGTCATAAATACGCAGTATTTT
CDR3: CASSLVVINTQYF

D: NA
size: once
V: TRBV6-5
J: TRBJ1-1
DNA: TGTGCCAGCAGGAGAGGACGGACTGAAGCTTTCTTT
CDR3: CASRRGRTEAFF

D: NA
size: NA
V: TRBV28
J: TRBJ2-5
DNA: TGTGCCAACAGCCTGACACTGCAAGAGACCCAGTACTTC
CDR3: CANSLTLQETQYF

D: NA
size: few
V: TRBV7-2
J: TRBJ2-1
DNA: TGTGCCAGCAGCACGGACATCGGGCAGTTCTTC
CDR3: CASSTDIGQFF

D: TRBD2
size: few
V: TRBV28
J: TRBJ2-3
DNA: TGTGCCAGCAGTTTCCCGAAGGGCGGGAGGTCCACAGATACGCAGTATTTT
CDR3: CASSFPKGGRSTDTQYF

D: NA
size: NA
V: TRBV6-2/TRBV6-3
J: TRBJ1-1
DNA: TGTGCCAGCAGCACACAGGGATGGATCACTGAAGCTTTCTTT
CDR3: CASSTQGWITEAFF

D: TRBD1
size: few
V: TRBV28
J: TRBJ2-5
DNA: TGTGCCAGCAGCCCCCCGACAGGGTCGGAGACCCAGTACTTC
CDR3: CASSPPTGSETQYF

D: NA
size: NA
V: TRBV12-3/TRBV12-4
J: TRBJ1-6
DNA: TGTGCCAGCAGTTTTCCCACTCCAAATTCACCCCTCCACTTT
CDR3: CASSFPTPNSPLHF

D: NA
size: NA
V: TRBV10-3
J: TRBJ2-6
DNA: TGTGCCATCAGTGAGTTGGCTGGGGCCAACGTCCTGACTTTC
CDR3: CAISELAGANVLTF

D: NA
size: NA
V: TRBV5-1
J: TRBJ2-1
DNA: TGCGCCAGCAGCTTGCCCGACTCCGATGAGCAGTTCTTC
CDR3: CASSLPDSDEQFF

D: TRBD2
size: NA
V: TRBV9
J: TRBJ2-3
DNA: TGTGCCAGCAGCGAGGGATTTGGCGGGAGGGCGGGAGATACGCAGTATTTT
CDR3: CASSEGFGGRAGDTQYF

D: TRBD1
size: NA
V: TRBV20-1
J: TRBJ2-7
DNA: TGCAGTGCTAGATCCCAACAGGGGGCTGGGGAGCAGTACTTC
CDR3: CSARSQQGAGEQYF

D: NA
size: NA
V: TRBV7-8
J: TRBJ1-4
DNA: TGTGCCAGCAGCCCCACTACAACCATCGGGGAAAAACTGTTTTTT
CDR3: CASSPTTTIGEKLFF

D: TRBD2
size: NA
V: TRBV7-2
J: TRBJ2-1
DNA: TGTGCCAGCAGCTCAAGACTAGCGGGGGGCCTGGCGGGTGAGCAGTTCTTC
CDR3: CASSSRLAGGLAGEQFF

D: TRBD1
size: NA
V: TRBV29-1
J: TRBJ2-7
DNA: TGCAGCGTTGACGAAGGGACAGGGGGCTCCTACGAGCAGTACTTC
CDR3: CSVDEGTGGSYEQYF

D: NA
size: NA
V: TRBV10-2
J: TRBJ2-3
DNA: TGCGCCAGCAGCGAGGGACGCCTCAGGCAGTATTTT
CDR3: CASSEGRLRQYF